A selection of T cell receptor beta chains follows, all from one sample in a study of tumor-infiltrating lymphocytes in oesophageal squamous cell carcinoma. TCRdb fed the PCR reads into MiXCR, producing one record per CDR3 protein. The table includes about 20,000 distinct CDR3 sequences, just over 40% detected once. The sequencing sample was made of normal esophageal tissue next to the tumor. These receptors were collected from a male donor with esophageal squamous cell carcinoma. Both conserved end residues are part of each CDR3. A D gene is named only where the DNA matches it firmly. Only some rows state a clone size, as once, few, many or a class for expanded clones.

clone size | J gene | D gene | V gene | CDR3 DNA | CDR3 protein
medium-sized | TRBJ2-1 | . | TRBV7-2 | TGTGCCAGCAGCTTAAGTAAGGGGGAGACCAATGAGCAGTTCTTC | CASSLSKGETNEQFF
. | TRBJ2-5 | . | TRBV7-2 | TGTGCCAGCAGCCCCACCCTTTTCCGGGGACGAGAGACCCAGTACTTC | CASSPTLFRGRETQYF
. | TRBJ2-1 | . | TRBV5-1 | TGCGCCAGCAGCTTGCCGACAGCGTACAATGAGCAGTTCTTC | CASSLPTAYNEQFF
. | TRBJ2-1 | . | TRBV7-2 | TGTGCCAGCAGCTTAGTGGCATACAATGAGCAGTTCTTC | CASSLVAYNEQFF
many | TRBJ2-7 | . | TRBV28 | TGTGCCAGCAGTTTGGGCCGTTCAGGCTACGAGCAGTACTTC | CASSLGRSGYEQYF
. | TRBJ2-6 | . | TRBV7-8 | TGTGCCAGCAGCCGCAAGTGGGGCCCCGCTGGGGCCAACGTCCTGACTTTC | CASSRKWGPAGANVLTF
. | TRBJ2-5 | TRBD2 | TRBV7-2 | TGTGCCAGCAGCTTATACCCTAGCGGTAATCAGGGAGAGACCCAGTACTTC | CASSLYPSGNQGETQYF
medium-sized | TRBJ1-6 | TRBD1 | TRBV7-2 | TGTGCCAGCAGCCTTAGTCAGGGGGCGTATTCACCCCTCCACTTT | CASSLSQGAYSPLHF
. | TRBJ2-1 | . | TRBV12-3/TRBV12-4 | TGTGCCAGCAGTTTTAGGGGAAACAATGAGCAGTTCTTC | CASSFRGNNEQFF
. | TRBJ1-1 | . | TRBV12-3/TRBV12-4 | TGTGCCAGCAGTTTGGGACCCACGAACACTGAAGCTTTCTTT | CASSLGPTNTEAFF
many | TRBJ1-1 | . | TRBV10-3 | TGTGCCATCGGAAAAGGGGGGGGGAACACTGAAGCTTTCTTT | CAIGKGGGNTEAFF
once | TRBJ1-3 | . | TRBV6-4 | TGTGCCAGCAGTTATGGGGGTGCTGGAAACACCATATATTTT | CASSYGGAGNTIYF
. | TRBJ2-7 | TRBD2 | TRBV7-2 | TGTGCCAGCAGCTCTACTAGCGGCTCCTACGAGCAGTACTTC | CASSSTSGSYEQYF
. | TRBJ2-3 | . | TRBV6-1 | TGTGCCAGCACCCGGGGCGGGAGCACAGATACGCAGTATTTT | CASTRGGSTDTQYF
many | TRBJ1-5 | . | TRBV11-2 | TGTGCCAGCAGCTTGGCGGGTCGCAATCAGCCCCAGCATTTT | CASSLAGRNQPQHF
medium-sized | TRBJ2-1 | . | TRBV6-1 | TGTGCCAGCAGACCAGGGGCTTACAATGAGCAGTTCTTC | CASRPGAYNEQFF
. | TRBJ1-2 | TRBD1 | TRBV7-3 | TGTGCCAGCAGCGCGACAGGGGATAACTATGGCTACACCTTC | CASSATGDNYGYTF
many | TRBJ1-3 | . | TRBV6-1 | TGTGCCAGCATTGGGACACCCTCTGGAAACACCATATATTTT | CASIGTPSGNTIYF
. | TRBJ2-1 | TRBD2 | TRBV11-3 | TGTGCCAGCAGCTTAAGTAGCGGGGGGGCCAGTGAGCAGTTCTTC | CASSLSSGGASEQFF
many | TRBJ2-7 | . | TRBV6-4 | TGTGCCAGCAGGTTTTACTACGAGCAGTACTTC | CASRFYYEQYF
. | TRBJ2-6 | . | TRBV7-8 | TGTGCCGGCAGCTTAGACAAGGGAAACTCTGGGGCCAACGTCCTGACTTTC | CAGSLDKGNSGANVLTF
. | TRBJ2-3 | . | TRBV7-3 | TGTGCCAGCAGCCTATTGGGGGTTCAGCGGGCCCGCACAGATACGCAGTATTTT | CASSLLGVQRARTDTQYF